This T cell receptor beta chain was found in a study of blood T cell repertoires in COVID-19. The CDR3 is made up of 15 amino acids. V lost 5 bases, J lost 7 bases, and 14 bases stayed unmatched. Germline CDR1 is SGHAT and CDR2 is FQNNGV. In its sample, this clone was seen a few times. Sequenced by immunoSEQ multiplex PCR; TCRdb stores in-frame clones only, minus some. The repertoire holds under 80,000 clones, with about 86% as singletons. What was sequenced was peripheral blood. V gene TRBV11-2 combines with J gene TRBJ2-7, with 7 bases identical to TRBD1. The TCR comes from a human donor in a cohort sampled during active COVID-19. The CDR3 reads CASSIRQGGMGEQYF. In nucleotides, the CDR3 is TGTGCCAGCAGCATCAGACAGGGCGGTATGGGGGAGCAGTACTTC.